The 20 T cell receptor beta chains listed next were all sequenced from one sample in a study of blood T cells in healthy people across ages (dated by TCRdb to about 2015). Receptor libraries were prepared by 5' RACE. Instrument used: Illumina HiSeq 2500. A second PCR of 7 to 11 cycles was performed with a sample-barcoded 5' primer and a J-beta primer mix. Clones were called with MiXCR by TCRdb after fastp trimmed the public reads at Q25, and only in-frame beta chains were retained. When rows share a CDR3 protein, they turn into one entry using the most common DNA and genes. Present in this sample are roughly 720,000 distinct CDR3 sequences, about 55% of which were seen just once. The ten top clones hold approximately 41% of the sample. The material sequenced was blood. The receptors derive from an elderly man in good health.

The CDR3 region is CASSFDWPYEQYF. The CDR3 DNA is TGTGCCAGCAGTTTTGACTGGCCCTACGAGCAGTACTTC. J is TRBJ2-7 and V is TRBV5-6; D remains ambiguous. Trimming shortened V by 5 bases and J by 2 bases, and 11 bases separated the two germline ends. CDR1 and CDR2 (germline): SGHDT, YYEEEE. The CDR3 is 13 amino acids.

This clonotype has just a few counts. This chain links TRBV20-1 with TRBJ2-6, with TRBD1 matching 9 bases. The CDR3 has 17 amino acids. The germline CDR1 and CDR2 sequences are DFQATT and SNEGSKA (reference sequence). Trimming at V came to 6 bases and at J to 3 bases, leaving 12 bases not matched to a gene. This chain's CDR3 is CSAPTGGEDLGANVLTF. The DNA of the CDR3 is TGCAGTGCGCCTACAGGGGGCGAAGATCTTGGGGCCAACGTCCTGACTTTC.

This clonotype was seen more than once but under ten times. This chain connects TRBV7-2 to TRBJ1-6; D gene unclear. V lost 7 bases, J lost 15 bases, and 19 bases lay in between. The CDR3 covers 13 residues. Germline V CDR1 and CDR2: SGHTA, FQGNSA. The CDR3 DNA is TGTGCCAGCACCTCCACAGCGCGCCCTGACCTCCACTTT. This sequence encodes CASTSTARPDLHF. The complete variable domain, with remaining parts taken from reference TRBV7-2 and TRBJ1-6, reads GAGVSQSPSNKVTEKGKDVELRCDPISGHTALYWYRQSLGQGLEFLIYFQGNSAPDKSGLPSDRFSAERTGGSVSTLTIQRTQQEDSAVYLCASTSTARPDLHFGNGTRLTVT.

Only a few counts were recorded for this clonotype. The chain uses TRBV29-1 and TRBJ2-6; D possibly corresponds to TRBD2 (6 bases). Trimming left V 7 bases short and J 0 bases short, with 13 bases between. The CDR3 runs 15 residues. Germline lookup yields CDR1 SQVTM and CDR2 ANQGSEA. CDR3 in amino acids: CSARDLSSGANVLTF. The CDR3 nucleotides read TGCAGCGCCCGGGACTTAAGCTCTGGGGCCAACGTCCTGACTTTC. Complete variable domain (other parts from reference TRBV29-1 and TRBJ2-6): SAVISQKPSRDICQRGTSLTIQCQVDSQVTMMFWYRQQPGQSLTLIATANQGSEATYESGFVIDKFPISRPNLTFSTLTVSNMSPEDSSIYLCSARDLSSGANVLTFGAGSRLTVL.

Only one count was recorded for this clonotype. The chain recombines TRBV11-2 with TRBJ2-1; D remains unclear. The CDR3 runs 15 residues. The V gene's germline CDR1 is SGHAT and CDR2 FQNNGV. V lost 3 bases and J lost 7, with 16 bases in between. The chain's CDR3 is CASSFSHSKYNEQFF. DNA for the CDR3: TGTGCCAGCAGCTTCTCTCACTCAAAGTATAATGAGCAGTTCTTC.

CDR3 protein: CASSLRLYNEQFF. The CDR3 coding sequence is TGTGCCAGCAGTTTAAGGCTCTACAATGAGCAGTTCTTC. The rearrangement joins TRBV12-3 or TRBV12-4 to TRBJ2-1; D call uncertain. Trimming pared 2 bases from V and 3 bases from J, leaving 5 bases between. The CDR3 totals 13 residues.

This clonotype was seen a handful of times. V gene TRBV29-1 combines with J gene TRBJ2-5; D remains unclear. The CDR3 extends over 13 amino acids. CDR1 and CDR2 (germline): SQVTM, ANQGSEA. V was cut by 6 bases and J by 5 bases, with 16 bases left in between. The DNA for the CDR3 is TGCAGCGTCACCCGCTCGCTACAGGAGACCCAGTACTTC. This gives the protein CSVTRSLQETQYF.

In this sample, this clonotype turned up a few times. V gene TRBV6-5 combines with J gene TRBJ2-7; 8 nucleotides align to TRBD1. Germline CDR1 and CDR2: MNHEY and SVGAGI. The CDR3 consists of 15 residues. Trimming at V came to 7 bases and at J to 3 bases, leaving 11 bases not matched to a gene. This chain's CDR3 is CASMGAGGADYEQYF. CDR3 bases: TGTGCCAGCATGGGGGCAGGGGGCGCCGACTACGAGCAGTACTTC.

This clonotype has only one observation. The rearrangement uses TRBV3-1 and TRBJ2-7; 7 bases agree with TRBD1. V lost 4 bases and J lost 3; bases outside the gene matches: 9. This CDR3 has 15 residues. CDR1 and CDR2 (germline): LGHDT, YNNKEL (reference sequence). The CDR3 region is CASSPRGTAGYEQYF. DNA of the CDR3: TGTGCCAGCAGCCCTAGGGGGACAGCCGGCTACGAGCAGTACTTC.

The V call is TRBV5-8, the J call TRBJ2-3, with 7 bases aligning to TRBD1. The CDR3 extends over 16 amino acids. The V and J ends lost 4 bases and 0 bases, in that order; junction bases with no gene match: 8. CDR1 and CDR2 from the germline V gene are SGHTS and YDEGEE. This CDR3 reads CASSRGTATSTDTQYF. For the CDR3, the DNA is TGTGCCAGCAGCCGAGGGACAGCAACTAGCACAGATACGCAGTATTTT.

CDR3 loop: CASSQVRMTGELFF. The DNA of the CDR3 is TGTGCCAGCAGCCAAGTCCGGATGACCGGGGAGCTGTTTTTT. V gene TRBV14 combines with J gene TRBJ2-2, with D uncertain. The germline V and J ends were trimmed by 1 base and 5 bases, with 8 bases remaining between them. Germline V gene sequence: CDR1 SGHDN, CDR2 FVKESK. This CDR3 spans 14 amino acids.

This clonotype was observed a handful of times. This sequence joins TRBV4-2 and TRBJ2-5; 7 bases agree with TRBD1. Germline V gene lookup returns CDR1 LGHNA and CDR2 YNFKEQ. The V and J ends lost 0 bases and 3 bases, in that order; junction bases with no gene match: 1. There are 14 residues in the CDR3. CDR3 sequence: CASSQDQGEETQYF. In nucleotides, the CDR3 is TGTGCCAGCAGCCAAGATCAGGGGGAAGAGACCCAGTACTTC.

The gene calls are TRBV15 and TRBJ2-7, with D possibly TRBD2 on 6 matching bases. The CDR3 is made up of 16 amino acids. CDR1 is LNHNV, CDR2 YYDKDF, per germline (reference sequence). V lost 3 bases, J lost 0 bases, and 15 bases lay in between. Written as DNA, the CDR3 is TGTGCCACCAGCAGGTTCCCGGGACTCAGCTCCTACGAGCAGTACTTC. Its translation: CATSRFPGLSSYEQYF.

This clonotype was seen only a few times. This sequence joins TRBV6-1 and TRBJ2-7, with 9 nucleotides matching TRBD2. The germline V gene encodes CDR1 MNHNS and CDR2 SASEGT. This CDR3 is 19 amino acids long. V gave up 1 base and J gave up 0 bases; unmatched junction bases: 13. Here the CDR3 reads CASSEGHAGLAGFSYEQYF. CDR3 nucleotide sequence: TGTGCCAGCAGTGAAGGCCACGCGGGGCTAGCGGGGTTCTCCTACGAGCAGTACTTC.

This chain uses TRBV20-1 with TRBJ2-6; 8 nucleotides agree with TRBD1. The V segment lost 3 bases and the J segment 1 base; nucleotides outside the gene matches: 8. CDR3 length: 17 amino acids. Looked up from germline, CDR1 is DFQATT and CDR2 is SNEGSKA (reference sequence). The CDR3 is CSASGQGANSGANVLTF. Here the CDR3 DNA reads TGCAGTGCTAGCGGTCAGGGGGCGAATTCTGGGGCCAACGTCCTGACTTTC.

This clonotype was found a few times. The chain uses TRBV29-1 and TRBJ2-7; 7 nucleotides line up with TRBD1. The CDR3 sequence is 17 residues long. The germline gives CDR1 SQVTM, CDR2 ANQGSEA. V was clipped by 3 bases and J by 0 bases; unmatched bases: 14. In DNA form, the CDR3 reads TGCAGCGTTGATCAACTTCCGGGACAGCTCCGCTCCTACGAGCAGTACTTC. It is translated as CSVDQLPGQLRSYEQYF.

The rearrangement joins TRBV3-1 to TRBJ2-1, with D perhaps given as TRBD1 or TRBD2 (5 bases each). Germline CDR1 and CDR2: LGHDT and YNNKEL (reference sequence). V was trimmed by 6 bases and J by 5 bases, leaving 11 bases between them. CDR3 size: 13 residues. CDR3 amino acids: CASSGGTDNEQFF. In DNA, the CDR3 is TGTGCCAGCAGTGGTGGGACCGACAATGAGCAGTTCTTC.

This clonotype was recorded a few times. J is TRBJ2-7 and V is TRBV6-2 or TRBV6-3; either TRBD1 or TRBD2 may fit D (5 bases each). Germline lookup yields CDR1 MNHEY and CDR2 SVGEGT. Trimming took off 5 bases at V and 0 bases at J, with 14 bases between the two ends. This CDR3 spans 15 amino acids. CDR3 sequence: CASSPRRGDSYEQYF. CDR3 sequence (DNA): TGTGCCAGCAGTCCCAGACGAGGGGACTCCTACGAGCAGTACTTC.

V gene TRBV11-2 combines with J gene TRBJ2-5; D is perhaps TRBD2 (5 bases). Germline CDR1 is SGHAT and CDR2 is FQNNGV. The CDR3 extends over 15 amino acids. With 1 base removed from V and 5 bases from J, the gap between germline ends came to 14 bases. The CDR3 sequence is CASSLVLGLAETQYF. The CDR3, as DNA: TGTGCCAGCAGCTTAGTACTAGGGTTGGCTGAGACCCAGTACTTC.

The CDR3 sequence is CASSPTGPGTSGRAGDTQYF. DNA for the CDR3: TGCGCCAGCAGCCCCACAGGGCCCGGGACTAGCGGGAGGGCGGGAGATACGCAGTATTTT. This sequence joins TRBV5-1 and TRBJ2-3, with 16 bases that match TRBD2. Germline trimming cut 4 bases from V and 5 bases from J; bases unmatched to any gene: 16. The CDR3 is 20 amino acids. Germline values: CDR1 SGHRS, CDR2 YFSETQ.